The clone carrying this TCR beta chain has only one observation. V lost 2 bases and J 3 bases, leaving 11 bases between the germline ends. The germline CDR1 and CDR2 sequences are KGHSH and LQKENI. CDR3 length: 15 residues. Profiled with immunoSEQ multiplex PCR; TCRdb holds only in-frame clones, not every one. The data contain around 120,000 clones, around 90% of them seen just once; the ten biggest clones take up 3.5% to 4%. The data were taken from a study of blood T cell repertoires in COVID-19. The chain couples TRBV18 to TRBJ2-1; a possible D gene is TRBD1 (6 bases). The clonotype was recovered from a woman aged 55-70 years with COVID-19, enrolled during active disease. Sequences were obtained from peripheral blood. CDR3 sequence: CASSPGGQVYNEQFF. The CDR3 region has the DNA TGTGCCAGCTCACCAGGGGGCCAAGTCTACAATGAGCAGTTCTTC.